These T cell receptor beta chains were read from a single sample in a study of identical twins. One entry per CDR3 protein, called by TCRdb with MiXCR from the 5' RACE reads. This sample has just under 550,000 distinct CDR3 sequences, with around 15% found just once. These data also formed part of another study, on yellow fever vaccine responses in identical twins.

Input material: CD4+ T cells sorted from blood. The source of these receptors is a woman between 18 and 30 years old in good health. The conserved cysteine and the conserved F or W are not part of the CDR3 here.

j_call v_call cdr3_aa
TRBJ2-2 TRBV18 ASSPGERAGELF
TRBJ2-5 TRBV6-5 ASSYGGSGETQY
TRBJ1-5 TRBV2 ASSQGGAPQH
TRBJ2-2 TRBV5-1 ASGSGTNTGELF
TRBJ1-2 TRBV5-6 ASTTGSIYGYT
TRBJ2-7 TRBV12-3/TRBV12-4 ASSPSLAGVYEQY
TRBJ1-1 TRBV2 ASSRTGTGDGAF
TRBJ2-1 TRBV2 ASSALLAGNNNEQF
TRBJ2-1 TRBV11-1 ASSASGLAVPSYNEQF
TRBJ2-1 TRBV12-3/TRBV12-4 ASSLGDYSEQF
TRBJ1-1 TRBV10-1 ASSGHPLGTEAF